Below, one TCR beta chain is given with its context. Antigen specificity is unknown. Generated by immunoSEQ multiplex PCR, the TCRdb table keeps only in-frame clones and is missing some. The sample lists around 150,000 clones; roughly 94% were seen once. This specimen belongs to a study of T cell responses to AZD1222 COVID-19 vaccine. Study-wide points: There were mostly white British donors and more females than males, and clonal diversity was possibly underestimated. Recipients of two AZD1222 doses showed rising Spike-specific TCR breadth and depth.

This CDR3 has 13 amino acids. Trimming took off 6 bases at V and 1 base at J, with 6 bases between the two ends. The chain combines TRBV12-3 or TRBV12-4 with TRBJ2-2; the D is unclear. The sequence derives from an adult in good health. The sample here was peripheral blood, taken on day 0 of AZD1222 vaccination. CDR3 sequence (DNA): TGTGCCAGCAGAGGTTGGAACACCGGGGAGCTGTTTTTT. It yields the protein CASRGWNTGELFF.